This passage covers 5 T cell receptor beta chains from one sample sequenced in a study of blood T cell repertoires in COVID-19. Repertoires were generated with immunoSEQ multiplex PCR, while TCRdb's copy carries only in-frame clones and drops some. The profile shows roughly 310,000 clones, roughly 90% of them singletons. Sample: peripheral blood. Every receptor here comes from a woman aged 25 to 39 with COVID-19, enrolled during active disease.

The gene calls are TRBV30 and TRBJ2-1; TRBD1 is a possible D gene (7 bases). CDR3 length: 15 amino acids. Trimming cost V 3 bases and J 3 bases, with 15 bases left between them. In germline, CDR1 is GTSNPN, CDR2 SVGIG (reference sequence). The CDR3 nucleotides are TGTGCCTGGAGCCAGGGGGGCATAGGCTACAATGAGCAGTTCTTC. Protein product: CAWSQGGIGYNEQFF.

The chain carries TRBV6-6 and TRBJ1-2; D is unresolved. Trimming took off 2 bases at V and 0 bases at J, with 10 bases between the two ends. The CDR3 covers 15 residues. Germline CDR1 and CDR2: MNHNY and SVGAGI (reference sequence). DNA for the CDR3: TGTGCCAGCAGTTACGAGGCAGTGTCTAACTATGGCTACACCTTC. Amino acids: CASSYEAVSNYGYTF.

This chain uses TRBV27 with TRBJ2-7; 7 bases match TRBD2. The CDR3 extends over 17 amino acids. With V trimmed by 6 bases and J by 0 bases, 14 bases remained unmatched. Germline-derived CDR1 and CDR2 are MNHEY and SMNVEV (reference sequence). The CDR3 is CASRLKSGTGLSYEQYF. DNA of the CDR3: TGTGCCAGCAGACTAAAGAGCGGGACGGGGCTCTCCTACGAGCAGTACTTC.

The rearrangement links TRBV5-4 to TRBJ2-7; tentatively, D is TRBD1 (5 bases). Between the trimmed V and J ends, which lost 2 bases and 7 bases, there was a span of 10 bases. The CDR3 length is 12 residues. Germline V CDR1 and CDR2: SGHNT, YYREEE (reference sequence). The DNA of the CDR3 is TGTGCCAGCAGCTTCGCAAGGGGAGAGCAGTACTTC. This encodes CASSFARGEQYF. Drawing the rest from reference TRBV5-4 and TRBJ2-7, the complete variable domain is ETGVTQSPTHLIKTRGQQVTLRCSSQSGHNTVSWYQQALGQGPQFIFQYYREEENGRGNFPPRFSGLQFPNYSSELNVNALELDDSALYLCASSFARGEQYFGPGTRLTVT.

This clone was seen just once. V is TRBV5-6 and J is TRBJ2-1; 14 bases agree with TRBD2. The CDR3 covers 16 residues. V dropped 3 bases and J dropped 8; count of bases not matched to a gene: 7. From germline, CDR1 is SGHDT and CDR2 YYEEEE. DNA of the CDR3: TGTGCCAGCAGCTCTTGGGGACTAGCGGGAGACGATGAGCAGTTCTTC. Protein product: CASSSWGLAGDDEQFF.